The 30 T cell receptor beta chains reported below all come from one sample, sequenced in a study of OX40 agonist ivuxolimab in advanced cancers. Library creation used the immunoSEQ multiplex PCR assay. Sourced from immuneACCESS, this table was stored by TCRdb with only in-frame sequences that have V and J called. A share of the clones is absent; for the studies checked, an unresolved V gene accounts for under half, and the remainder has no known explanation. Present in this sample are approximately 44,000 clones, 80% of which were seen just once. The ten biggest clones cover more than 9% of the sample. The starting material was CD4+ or CD8+ T cells sorted from blood, obtained in a trial of the OX40 agonist ivuxolimab. The receptors stem from an adult with an advanced solid tumor such as melanoma, head and neck, liver or kidney cancer.

This clone turned up a few times. The chain carries TRBV29-1 and TRBJ1-5; D ambiguous. The germline CDR1 and CDR2 sequences are SQVTM and ANQGSEA. There are 13 residues in the CDR3. V was trimmed by 5 bases and J by 4 bases, leaving 12 bases between them. The CDR3: CSVLTVLNQPQHF. The CDR3 DNA sequence: TGCAGCGTTTTAACGGTCTTGAATCAGCCCCAGCATTTT. The whole variable domain, filled in from reference TRBV29-1 and TRBJ1-5, reads SAVISQKPSRDICQRGTSLTIQCQVDSQVTMMFWYRQQPGQSLTLIATANQGSEATYESGFVIDKFPISRPNLTFSTLTVSNMSPEDSSIYLCSVLTVLNQPQHFGDGTRLSIL.

The chain employs TRBV30 and TRBJ2-2, with D possibly TRBD2 on 5 matching bases. Between the trimmed V and J ends, which lost 5 bases and 5 bases, there was a span of 24 bases. The CDR3 runs to 17 residues. From germline, CDR1 is GTSNPN and CDR2 SVGIG (reference sequence). In DNA, the CDR3 is TGTGCCTGGGAGCTAGCCCGGCTAGCCGACACGACCGGGGAGCTGTTTTTT. Protein: CAWELARLADTTGELFF.

The chain couples TRBV30 to TRBJ2-7; 8 bases align to TRBD1. The CDR3 is made up of 14 amino acids. The germline V gene encodes CDR1 GTSNPN and CDR2 SVGIG (reference sequence). Germline trimming cut 0 bases from V and 7 bases from J; bases unmatched to any gene: 8. CDR3 sequence (DNA): TGTGCCTGGAGTGTCACCCAGGGGGCGAGGGAGCAGTACTTC. Protein: CAWSVTQGAREQYF.

The chain links TRBV28 to TRBJ2-7, with D perhaps matching TRBD1 (5 bases). Trimming left V 7 bases short and J 0 bases short, with 10 bases between. The germline V gene has CDR1 MDHEN and CDR2 SYDVKM. This CDR3 region has 13 residues. Here the CDR3 reads CASTSTASYEQYF. The CDR3 nucleotides read TGTGCCAGCACCTCGACAGCCTCCTACGAGCAGTACTTC.

This clone was seen a single time. This sequence joins TRBV28 and TRBJ2-7, with 9 bases identical to TRBD2. Germline V CDR1 and CDR2: MDHEN, SYDVKM. J was trimmed by 5 bases and V by 2 bases; bases with no gene match: 10. The CDR3 consists of 16 residues. The CDR3 nucleotides read TGTGCCAGCAGTTTAACCCCCAGCGGGAGGAGGCACGAGCAGTACTTC. Amino acid sequence: CASSLTPSGRRHEQYF.

The chain has TRBV7-2 and TRBJ2-5; the D is unclear. This CDR3 spans 12 amino acids. The germline gives CDR1 SGHTA, CDR2 FQGNSA. V was clipped by 1 base and J by 6 bases, with 6 bases between them. The CDR3 nucleotides read TGTGCCAGCAGCTTAGATAAGAAGACCCAGTACTTC. It is translated as CASSLDKKTQYF.

The chain has TRBV5-1 and TRBJ1-2; no clear D gene. This CDR3 spans 12 amino acids. CDR1 and CDR2 (germline): SGHRS, YFSETQ. Deletions cut 5 bases from V and 3 bases from J, with 8 bases between. This CDR3 is CASSPGDYGYTF. The CDR3 coding sequence is TGCGCCAGCAGTCCCGGGGACTATGGCTACACCTTC.

The V call is TRBV5-1, the J call TRBJ1-1, with D maybe TRBD1 (6 bases). Germline V CDR1 and CDR2: SGHRS, YFSETQ. The CDR3 extends over 14 amino acids. V lost 1 base and J lost 0, with 7 bases in between. The CDR3 sequence: CASSLPGVNTEAFF. The CDR3 bases are TGCGCCAGCAGCTTGCCAGGGGTGAACACTGAAGCTTTCTTT.

This clone came up once. The V and J genes are TRBV28 and TRBJ1-4; a weak D match, TRBD1 (5 bases). The CDR3 consists of 14 residues. Trimming removed 7 bases from V and 8 bases from J, with 17 bases in between. Germline CDR1 reads MDHEN; CDR2 reads SYDVKM. DNA of the CDR3: TGTGCCAGCATCCGTCCATTCGCAGGGGAAAAACTGTTTTTT. Translating it yields CASIRPFAGEKLFF.

The CDR3 spells CASSLSRLADTQYF. CDR3 coding DNA: TGTGCCAGCAGCCTAAGTCGGTTAGCAGATACGCAGTATTTT. The chain is built from TRBV14 and TRBJ2-3; no definite D call. CDR1 SGHDN and CDR2 FVKESK come from the germline V gene. Trimming pared 4 bases from V and 4 bases from J, leaving 12 bases between. The CDR3 extends over 14 amino acids.

The chain employs TRBV6-1 and TRBJ2-3; 7 bases are a match to TRBD1. The V gene end was trimmed by 3 bases and the J gene end by 3 bases; junction bases not matched to a gene: 6. Germline lookup yields CDR1 MNHNS and CDR2 SASEGT. The CDR3 has 15 amino acids. CDR3: CASSDRQGKTDTQYF. The CDR3 DNA sequence: TGTGCCAGCAGTGACCGACAGGGAAAAACAGATACGCAGTATTTT.

This clone was recorded once. This rearrangement joins TRBV4-3 to TRBJ2-2, with 8 positions matching TRBD1. CDR1 is LGHNA and CDR2 is YSLEER in the germline V gene. The CDR3 runs 14 residues. Germline trimming cut 4 bases from V and 7 bases from J; bases unmatched to any gene: 5. The CDR3 here is CASSPQGVVGELFF. For the CDR3, the DNA is TGCGCCAGCAGCCCACAGGGGGTTGTCGGGGAGCTGTTTTTT.

This clone was picked up a small number of times. The genes are TRBV28 and TRBJ1-5; no clear D. V lost 8 bases and J lost 6, with 11 bases in between. This CDR3 spans 12 amino acids. Germline V lookup: CDR1 MDHEN, CDR2 SYDVKM. The DNA of the CDR3 is TGTGCCAGCGCGGGAGGACCTCAGCCCCAGCATTTT. Encoded protein: CASAGGPQPQHF.

The chain recombines TRBV7-9 with TRBJ2-7; TRBD1 matches at 8 bases. The CDR3 runs 12 residues. Germline loops: CDR1 SEHNR, CDR2 FQNEAQ (reference sequence). J gave up 9 bases and V 3 bases, and 4 bases lay outside the gene matches. The CDR3 DNA sequence: TGTGCCAGCAGCTTTCCGACAGGGGTGCAGTACTTC. Amino acid sequence: CASSFPTGVQYF.

This chain links TRBV7-2 with TRBJ2-7, with TRBD1 identical over 10 bases. Germline CDR1 is SGHTA and CDR2 is FQGNSA. The length of the CDR3 is 15 residues. V shed 5 bases and J 9 bases; nucleotides not matched to a gene: 13. The CDR3 sequence: CASSVRQGADSGQYF. CDR3 bases: TGTGCCAGCAGCGTCAGACAGGGGGCGGACTCGGGGCAGTACTTC.

The rearrangement joins TRBV28 to TRBJ2-5, with D perhaps matching TRBD1 or TRBD2 (5 bases each). The CDR3 has 16 residues. Germline CDR1 reads MDHEN; CDR2 reads SYDVKM. Trimming shortened V by 6 bases and J by 7 bases, and 24 bases separated the two germline ends. The CDR3 region has the DNA TGTGCCAGCAGCGATGGGGACGGCACCACAGGATCGACCCAGTACTTC. Translated, it gives CASSDGDGTTGSTQYF. Using reference TRBV28 and TRBJ2-5 for the parts outside the CDR3, the full variable domain is DVKVTQSSRYLVKRTGEKVFLECVQDMDHENMFWYRQDPGLGLRLIYFSYDVKMKEKGDIPEGYSVSREKKERFSLILESASTNQTSMYLCASSDGDGTTGSTQYFGPGTRLLVL.

This chain connects TRBV29-1 to TRBJ2-7; D remains ambiguous. This CDR3 has 12 amino acids. Deletions cut 6 bases from V and 2 bases from J, with 11 bases between. Per germline, CDR1 SQVTM and CDR2 ANQGSEA. The CDR3 bases are TGCAGCGTGCGACCGGGTCCCTACGAGCAGTACTTC. This gives the protein CSVRPGPYEQYF.

This chain uses TRBV29-1 with TRBJ2-7, with 11 bases lining up with TRBD1. V dropped 6 bases and J dropped 7; count of bases not matched to a gene: 5. The V gene's germline CDR1 is SQVTM and CDR2 ANQGSEA. The CDR3 sequence is 12 residues long. CDR3 coding DNA: TGCAGCGTCGGACAGGGGGCTGGGGAGCAGTACTTC. This codes for CSVGQGAGEQYF.

By share, this clone ranks as medium-sized. This chain uses TRBV19 with TRBJ1-1; D is possibly TRBD1 (5 bases). With 3 bases removed from V and 5 bases from J, the gap between germline ends came to 10 bases. In germline, CDR1 is LNHDA, CDR2 SQIVND (reference sequence). This CDR3 has 13 residues. This CDR3 reads CASSMARGTEAFF. For the CDR3, the DNA is TGTGCCAGTAGTATGGCTCGGGGGACTGAAGCTTTCTTT.

This clone was detected only once. CDR3: CASSPYAAMNTEAFF. CDR3 DNA: TGTGCCAGCAGCCCCTATGCGGCCATGAACACTGAAGCTTTCTTT. This chain links TRBV7-9 with TRBJ1-1; unclear D gene. The length of the CDR3 is 15 residues. V was cut by 5 bases and J by 0 bases, with 13 bases left in between. Per germline, CDR1 SEHNR and CDR2 FQNEAQ (reference sequence).

The chain joins TRBV25-1 to TRBJ2-1; no clear D. This CDR3 region has 14 residues. Trimming shortened V by 4 bases and J by 7 bases, and 14 bases separated the two germline ends. In germline, CDR1 is MGHDK, CDR2 SYGVNS. This CDR3 reads CASSAGPLKNEQFF. The CDR3 coding sequence is TGTGCCAGCAGTGCAGGTCCACTCAAGAATGAGCAGTTCTTC. Full variable domain (remainder filled in from reference TRBV25-1 and TRBJ2-1): EADIYQTPRYLVIGTGKKITLECSQTMGHDKMYWYQQDPGMELHLIHYSYGVNSTEKGDLSSESTVSRIRTEHFPLTLESARPSHTSQYLCASSAGPLKNEQFFGPGTRLTVL.

The chain has TRBV19 and TRBJ2-5, with D maybe TRBD1 (6 bases). CDR1 and CDR2 (germline): LNHDA, SQIVND (reference sequence). Trimming took 1 base from V and 6 from J, leaving 12 bases between them. This CDR3 spans 14 amino acids. DNA of the CDR3: TGTGCCAGTAGTATAGTACAAGGGGGAAAGACCCAGTACTTC. Translated: CASSIVQGGKTQYF. Based on the CDR3 plus reference TRBV19 and TRBJ2-5, the full variable domain is DGGITQSPKYLFRKEGQNVTLSCEQNLNHDAMYWYRQDPGQGLRLIYYSQIVNDFQKGDIAEGYSVSREKKESFPLTVTSAQKNPTAFYLCASSIVQGGKTQYFGPGTRLLVL.

The J gene is TRBJ2-1, the V gene TRBV30; weak D call: TRBD1 (6 bases). The CDR3 sequence is 12 residues long. With 0 bases removed from V and 9 bases from J, the gap between germline ends came to 9 bases. The germline V gene has CDR1 GTSNPN and CDR2 SVGIG (reference sequence). The CDR3: CAWSVGGGEQFF. The CDR3 nucleotides are TGTGCCTGGAGTGTAGGGGGTGGTGAGCAGTTCTTC.

The table lists this clone with a count of one. In nucleotides, the CDR3 is TGTGCCAGCTCGTCGGGGACAGGGGACTATGGCTACACCTTC. This gives the protein CASSSGTGDYGYTF. The genes are TRBV18 and TRBJ1-2; 10 nucleotides line up with TRBD1. J gave up 3 bases and V 6 bases, and 4 bases lay outside the gene matches. This CDR3 has 14 residues. Germline V gene data show CDR1 as KGHSH and CDR2 as LQKENI.

This sequence joins TRBV6-1 and TRBJ2-7; tentatively, D is TRBD1 (6 bases). This CDR3 is built from 12 residues. Trimming stripped 8 bases from V and 3 bases from J, with 11 bases between. Germline V gene lookup returns CDR1 MNHNS and CDR2 SASEGT. The CDR3 DNA is TGTGCCAGCGTCGACAGGCGCTACGAGCAGTACTTC. This codes for CASVDRRYEQYF.

This chain uses TRBV14 with TRBJ2-7; 7 positions agree with TRBD1. J lost 7 bases, V lost 0 bases, and 9 bases had no gene match. CDR1 is SGHDN, CDR2 FVKESK, per germline. The CDR3 runs to 15 residues. The CDR3 loop reads CASSQEGRGSLEQYF. The CDR3 bases are TGTGCCAGCAGCCAAGAGGGCAGGGGGTCCTTGGAGCAGTACTTC.

CDR3 protein: CASSLGQVGGYTF. CDR3 nucleotides: TGTGCCAGCAGCCTCGGACAGGTCGGGGGCTACACCTTC. The V call is TRBV11-2, the J call TRBJ1-2; 7 positions match TRBD1. CDR1 and CDR2 (germline): SGHAT, FQNNGV. The trim removed 5 bases at V and 8 bases at J, leaving 8 bases unmatched. The CDR3 length is 13 residues.

This clone was detected only once. Here the CDR3 DNA reads TGTGCCAGTAGAGCGGGAGGGCCCTACGAGCAGTACTTC. It specifies CASRAGGPYEQYF. The chain joins TRBV27 to TRBJ2-7; 10 positions agree with TRBD2. CDR1 MNHEY and CDR2 SMNVEV come from the germline V gene (reference sequence). Trimming took 9 bases from V and 2 from J; bases not matched to a gene: 4. CDR3 size: 13 residues.

The chain couples TRBV7-2 to TRBJ2-3; D is ambiguous. Germline CDR1 and CDR2: SGHTA and FQGNSA. V lost 3 bases, J lost 2 bases, and 9 bases lay in between. The CDR3 runs 14 residues. For the CDR3, the DNA is TGTGCCAGCAGCTTCCAGTGGGCCACAGATACGCAGTATTTT. This codes for CASSFQWATDTQYF.

V and J are TRBV9 and TRBJ1-1, with D possibly being TRBD1 (6 bases). The V end was cut by 9 bases, the J end by 3 bases, with 15 bases between. The CDR3 covers 13 residues. Germline assignment: CDR1 SGDLS and CDR2 YYNGEE. Here the CDR3 DNA reads TGTGCCACCCACCGGGGGGCGGACACTGAAGCTTTCTTT. Its protein is CATHRGADTEAFF.